This T cell receptor (beta chain) was captured in a study of monozygotic twins with inflammatory bowel disease. This CDR3 spans 16 amino acids. CDR1 is LNHNV, CDR2 YYDKDF, per germline (reference sequence). Both TCRalpha and TCRbeta cDNA were subjected to two nested PCRs lasting about 17 and 10 cycles. TCRdb re-called the 5' RACE reads; one entry per CDR3 protein, DNA not given. Its table lists 210,000 or so distinct CDR3 sequences. For this clonotype: Antigen: not known.

Study conclusions and caveats: Repertoires of patients may have been made more variable by differing immunosuppressive treatments. Whereas healthy co-twins had higher TCRbeta diversity (inverse Simpson), IBD patients had lower diversity.

The chain is built from TRBV15 and TRBJ1-5. The receptor was derived from a human donor with ulcerative colitis or Crohn's disease, or a healthy co-twin of an affected twin (not recorded which). Sequencing input: blood. Here the CDR3 reads CATSRGPSYSNQPQHF.